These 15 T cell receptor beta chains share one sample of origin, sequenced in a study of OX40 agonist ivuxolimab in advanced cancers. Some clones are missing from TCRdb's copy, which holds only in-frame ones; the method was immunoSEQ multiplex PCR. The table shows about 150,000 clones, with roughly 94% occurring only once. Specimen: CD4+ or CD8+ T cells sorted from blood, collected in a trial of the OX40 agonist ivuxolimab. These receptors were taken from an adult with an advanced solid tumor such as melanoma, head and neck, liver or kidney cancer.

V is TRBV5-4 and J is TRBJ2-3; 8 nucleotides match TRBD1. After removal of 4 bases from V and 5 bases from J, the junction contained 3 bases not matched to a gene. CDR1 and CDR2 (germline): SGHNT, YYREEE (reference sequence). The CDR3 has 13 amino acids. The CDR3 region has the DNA TGTGCCAGCAGCCTAACAGGGGGAGATACGCAGTATTTT. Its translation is CASSLTGGDTQYF.

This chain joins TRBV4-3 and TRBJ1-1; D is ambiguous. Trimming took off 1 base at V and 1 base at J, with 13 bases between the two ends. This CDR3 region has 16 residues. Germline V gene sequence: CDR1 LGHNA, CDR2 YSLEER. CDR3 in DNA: TGCGCCAGCAGCCAAGGAACGGGCATCGGGAACACTGAAGCTTTCTTT. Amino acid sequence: CASSQGTGIGNTEAFF.

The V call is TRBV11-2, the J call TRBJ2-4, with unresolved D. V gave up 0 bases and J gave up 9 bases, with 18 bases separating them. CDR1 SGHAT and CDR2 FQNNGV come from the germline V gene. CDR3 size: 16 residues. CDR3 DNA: TGTGCCAGCAGCTTAGATCCCGTGGGTACCCTAGGCATTCAGTACTTC. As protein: CASSLDPVGTLGIQYF. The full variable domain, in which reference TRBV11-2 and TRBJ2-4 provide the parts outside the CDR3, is EAGVAQSPRYKIIEKRQSVAFWCNPISGHATLYWYQQILGQGPKLLIQFQNNGVVDDSQLPKDRFSAERLKGVDSTLKIQPAKLEDSAVYLCASSLDPVGTLGIQYFGAGTRLSVL.

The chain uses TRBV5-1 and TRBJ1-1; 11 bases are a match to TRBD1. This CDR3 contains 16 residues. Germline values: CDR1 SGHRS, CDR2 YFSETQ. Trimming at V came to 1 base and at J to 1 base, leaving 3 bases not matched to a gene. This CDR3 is CASSLWTGGANTEAFF. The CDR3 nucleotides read TGCGCCAGCAGCTTGTGGACAGGGGGCGCGAACACTGAAGCTTTCTTT.

CDR3 sequence (DNA): TGTGCCAGCAGTGTCTACAGGGGTGTGACCTACTTC. Translated: CASSVYRGVTYF. V usage is TRBV28 and J usage is TRBJ2-7; 7 nucleotides agree with TRBD1. Germline CDR1 is MDHEN and CDR2 is SYDVKM. This CDR3 comprises 12 residues. The trim removed 5 bases at V and 13 bases at J, leaving 11 bases unmatched.

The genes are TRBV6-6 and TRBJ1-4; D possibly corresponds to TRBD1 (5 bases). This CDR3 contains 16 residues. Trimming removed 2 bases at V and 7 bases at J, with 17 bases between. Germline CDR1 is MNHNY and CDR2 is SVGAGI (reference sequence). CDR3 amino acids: CASSYGRGSLGEKLFF. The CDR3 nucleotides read TGTGCCAGCAGTTACGGGAGGGGCTCCCTCGGTGAAAAACTGTTTTTT.

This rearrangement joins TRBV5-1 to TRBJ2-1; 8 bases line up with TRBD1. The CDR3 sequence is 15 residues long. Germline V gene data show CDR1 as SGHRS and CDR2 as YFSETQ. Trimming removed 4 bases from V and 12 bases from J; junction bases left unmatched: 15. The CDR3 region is CASSGGQANNVVQFF. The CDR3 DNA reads TGCGCCAGCAGCGGGGGACAGGCGAACAACGTGGTGCAGTTCTTC. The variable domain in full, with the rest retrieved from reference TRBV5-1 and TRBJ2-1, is KAGVTQTPRYLIKTRGQQVTLSCSPISGHRSVSWYQQTPGQGLQFLFEYFSETQRNKGNFPGRFSGRQFSNSRSEMNVSTLELGDSALYLCASSGGQANNVVQFFGPGTRLTVL.

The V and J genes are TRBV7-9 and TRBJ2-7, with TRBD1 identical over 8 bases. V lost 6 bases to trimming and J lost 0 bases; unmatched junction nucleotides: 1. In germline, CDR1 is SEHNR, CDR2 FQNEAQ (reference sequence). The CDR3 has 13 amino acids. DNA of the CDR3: TGTGCCAGCAGGACAGGGGCCTCCTACGAGCAGTACTTC. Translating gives CASRTGASYEQYF. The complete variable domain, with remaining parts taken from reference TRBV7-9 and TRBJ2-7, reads DTGVSQNPRHKITKRGQNVTFRCDPISEHNRLYWYRQTLGQGPEFLTYFQNEAQLEKSRLLSDRFSAERPKGSFSTLEIQRTEQGDSAMYLCASRTGASYEQYFGPGTRLTVT.

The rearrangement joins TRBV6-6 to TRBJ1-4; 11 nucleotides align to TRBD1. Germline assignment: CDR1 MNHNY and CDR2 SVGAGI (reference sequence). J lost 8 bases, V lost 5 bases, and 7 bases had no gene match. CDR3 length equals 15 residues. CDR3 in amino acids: CASSKRDRGVEKLFF. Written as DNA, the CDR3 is TGTGCCAGCAGTAAACGGGACAGGGGGGTAGAAAAACTGTTTTTT.

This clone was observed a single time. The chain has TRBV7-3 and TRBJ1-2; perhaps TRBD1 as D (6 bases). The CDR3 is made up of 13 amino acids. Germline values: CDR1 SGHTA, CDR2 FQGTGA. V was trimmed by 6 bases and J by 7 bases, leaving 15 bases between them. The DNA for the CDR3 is TGTGCCAGCAGTCAGGGGAAAGGGAGTGGCTACACCTTC. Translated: CASSQGKGSGYTF.

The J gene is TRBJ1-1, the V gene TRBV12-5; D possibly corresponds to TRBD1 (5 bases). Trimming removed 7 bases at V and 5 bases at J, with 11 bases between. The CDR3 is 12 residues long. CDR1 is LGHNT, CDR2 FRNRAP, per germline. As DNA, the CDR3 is TGTGCTAGTGCCCAGGGTGGGACTGAAGCTTTCTTT. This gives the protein CASAQGGTEAFF.

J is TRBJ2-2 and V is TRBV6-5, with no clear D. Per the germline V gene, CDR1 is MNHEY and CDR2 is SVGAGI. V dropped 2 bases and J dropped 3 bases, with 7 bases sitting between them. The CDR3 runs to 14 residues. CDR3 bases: TGTGCCAGCAGTTACCAAACTTACACCGGGGAGCTGTTTTTT. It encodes CASSYQTYTGELFF.

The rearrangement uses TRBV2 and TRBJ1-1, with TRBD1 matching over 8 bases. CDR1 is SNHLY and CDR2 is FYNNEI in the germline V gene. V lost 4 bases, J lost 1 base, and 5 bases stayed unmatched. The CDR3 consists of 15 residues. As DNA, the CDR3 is TGTGCCAGCAGTGGACAGGGGTCCTCGAACACTGAAGCTTTCTTT. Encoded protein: CASSGQGSSNTEAFF.

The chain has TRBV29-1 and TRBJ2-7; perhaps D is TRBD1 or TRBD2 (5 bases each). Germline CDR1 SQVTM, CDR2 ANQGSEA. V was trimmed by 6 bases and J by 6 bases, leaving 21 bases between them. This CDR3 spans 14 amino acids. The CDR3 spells CSVDRDQASGEQYF. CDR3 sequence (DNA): TGCAGCGTGGACCGGGACCAGGCGTCCGGCGAGCAGTACTTC.

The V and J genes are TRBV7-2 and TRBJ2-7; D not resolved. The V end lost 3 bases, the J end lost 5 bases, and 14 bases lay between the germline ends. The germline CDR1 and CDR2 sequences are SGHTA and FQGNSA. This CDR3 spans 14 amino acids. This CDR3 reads CASSFHPAADEQYF. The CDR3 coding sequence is TGTGCCAGCAGCTTTCACCCGGCTGCCGACGAGCAGTACTTC.